The clone carrying this TCR beta chain was recorded only once. The antigen remains unidentified. Assay used: immunoSEQ multiplex PCR; TCRdb lists only in-frame clones, some missing. The sample has under 140,000 clones; 85% to 95% are singletons. The sample belongs to a study of T cell responses to AZD1222 COVID-19 vaccine. The CDR3 has 13 residues. V was shortened by 5 bases and J by 0 bases, with 7 bases between the two germline ends. Looked up from germline, CDR1 is SEHNR and CDR2 is FQNEAQ (reference sequence). Study-wide findings and caveats: Repertoire collection took place solely once the T cell response had peaked. Mostly white British, mostly female donors; authors suggested clonal diversity may be underestimated.

V is TRBV7-9 and J is TRBJ1-2; the D is unclear. The clonotype was recovered from an adult in good health. This specimen was peripheral blood, taken on day 0 of AZD1222 vaccination. The CDR3 here is CASSGGANYGYTF. The CDR3 DNA follows: TGTGCCAGCAGCGGCGGGGCTAACTATGGCTACACCTTC.